This T cell receptor beta chain was sequenced for a study of cytomegalovirus exposure and HLA in healthy donors. The CDR3 runs 15 residues. V lost 4 bases and J lost 2, with 13 bases in between. In germline, CDR1 is SGDLS, CDR2 YYNGEE. The PCR used 60 Vbeta and 13 Jbeta primers. Sequencing was performed with immunoSEQ multiplex PCR; in TCRdb, only in-frame clones are kept and a portion is missing. The sample holds 140,000 or so clones, 84% seen once. Study results and limitations: Association of a missense DCLRE1C variant with TCR beta V- and J-gene trimming was reported in a later analysis.

A word on this clone: Its antigen is as yet unknown.

This clonotype was obtained from a boy younger than 10 in good health and CMV-seronegative. The chain combines TRBV9 with TRBJ2-4; D possibly corresponds to TRBD2 (5 bases). The sequencing input was PBMCs. DNA of the CDR3: TGTGCCAGCAGCTCGCGGACGGGGACCAAAAACATTCAGTACTTC. Translating it yields CASSSRTGTKNIQYF. The complete variable domain, with remaining parts taken from reference TRBV9 and TRBJ2-4, reads DSGVTQTPKHLITATGQRVTLRCSPRSGDLSVYWYQQSLDQGLQFLIQYYNGEERAKGNILERFSAQQFPDLHSELNLSSLELGDSALYFCASSSRTGTKNIQYFGAGTRLSVL.